This T cell receptor (beta chain) originates from a study of blood T cell repertoires in COVID-19. Looking at the study overall: Italy, Spain and the United States were the sources of the convalescent and acute COVID-19 samples. In each case, the material was cDNA or gDNA derived from T cells, B-cell-depleted T cells, or PBMCs.

V was cut by 6 bases and J by 8 bases, with 11 bases left in between. The CDR3 length is 13 residues. The germline CDR1 and CDR2 sequences are MNHEY and SVGAGI. Per the study methods: Reference gene primer amplification in the assay estimated nucleated cell counts. Sequencing used immunoSEQ multiplex PCR; TCRdb keeps in-frame clones, though not all of them. That table gives V, J and clone size, and the DNA gave D and trimming. This table holds 200,000 to 300,000 clones, 84% found once. The chain recombines TRBV6-5 with TRBJ1-6; TRBD1 might be the D (5 bases). The origin of this receptor is a man in his fifties or sixties with acute or convalescent COVID-19. The sequenced material came from peripheral blood. In DNA form, the CDR3 reads TGTGCCAGCAGCCGAGCGGGGGATTCACCCCTCCACTTT. As protein: CASSRAGDSPLHF.